Each of the 12 T cell receptor beta chains below was sequenced from the same sample in a study of blood T cells in healthy people across ages (dated by TCRdb to about 2015). The library was prepared using 5' RACE. TCRdb shows the sequencer as Illumina HiSeq 2500. A second 7 to 11 cycle PCR used a sample-barcoded 5' primer and a J-beta primer mix. The public reads were reanalyzed by TCRdb: fastp trimming at Q25, MiXCR alignment, in-frame beta chains only. Rows are combined by CDR3 protein, so each entry shows the most common genes and DNA. The sample includes more than 600,000 distinct CDR3 sequences, with roughly 25% observed a single time. The leading ten clones occupy 8% to 10% of the sample. The same data also contributed to another study, on T cells of mothers and their children.

Specimen: blood. Source of these receptors: a boy younger than 18 in good health.

The J gene is TRBJ2-7, the V gene TRBV29-1; the D gene could be TRBD1 or TRBD2 (5 bases each). The CDR3 contains 12 residues. Per the germline V gene, CDR1 is SQVTM and CDR2 is ANQGSEA. V was trimmed by 7 bases and J by 3 bases, leaving 13 bases between them. CDR3: CSAGTGDYEQYF. CDR3 nucleotides: TGCAGCGCCGGGACGGGCGACTACGAGCAGTACTTC.

The chain uses TRBV20-1 and TRBJ1-1; D ambiguous. Trimming took off 5 bases at V and 7 bases at J, with 17 bases between the two ends. CDR3 length equals 13 residues. Germline loops: CDR1 DFQATT, CDR2 SNEGSKA (reference sequence). The CDR3 here is CSARWSSDGEAFF. DNA for the CDR3: TGCAGTGCTCGTTGGTCCTCGGACGGTGAAGCTTTCTTT.

The genes are TRBV5-6 and TRBJ2-3; 12 bases match TRBD2. After removal of 4 bases from V and 2 bases from J, the junction contained 5 bases not matched to a gene. The CDR3 consists of 16 residues. Germline values: CDR1 SGHDT, CDR2 YYEEEE. This CDR3 is CASSDGLAGFTDTQYF. The CDR3 DNA sequence: TGTGCCAGCAGCGATGGACTAGCGGGGTTCACAGATACGCAGTATTTT.

This clonotype was counted only a few times. This rearrangement joins TRBV12-3 or TRBV12-4 to TRBJ1-2; TRBD1 aligns across 8 bases. There are 14 residues in the CDR3. V was pared by 5 bases and J by 7 bases, with 9 bases of the junction left unmatched. As DNA, the CDR3 is TGTGCCAGCAGTAGGGGACAGGAATTTGGTGGCTACACCTTC. Its translation is CASSRGQEFGGYTF.

The J gene is TRBJ1-5, the V gene TRBV12-3 or TRBV12-4; no definite D call. Trimming removed 1 base at V and 8 bases at J, with 9 bases between. CDR3 length: 13 residues. The CDR3 is CASSLEQREPQHF. The CDR3 DNA is TGTGCCAGCAGTTTAGAACAGCGAGAGCCCCAGCATTTT.

This chain uses TRBV27 with TRBJ2-5, with D perhaps TRBD1 (7 bases). The DNA end favors TRBJ2-1, so the J call may be wrong. Germline CDR1 and CDR2: MNHEY and SMNVEV (reference sequence). This CDR3 is 15 amino acids long. The CDR3 DNA is TGTGCCAGCAGCCTCAGGGGGGCCAGACCCAATGAGCAGTTCTTC. Amino acids: CASSLRGARPNEQFF.

The rearrangement uses TRBV29-1 and TRBJ1-2, with TRBD1 matching 12 bases. Germline V CDR1 and CDR2: SQVTM, ANQGSEA. The CDR3 consists of 13 residues. V gave up 7 bases and J gave up 6 bases; unmatched junction bases: 6. CDR3 in amino acids: CSAGQGAINGYTF. CDR3 in DNA: TGCAGCGCGGGACAGGGGGCGATCAATGGCTACACCTTC.

The rearrangement links TRBV5-1 to TRBJ2-5, with 10 bases lining up with TRBD2. The CDR3 has 18 amino acids. After removal of 0 bases from V and 4 bases from J, the junction contained 12 bases not matched to a gene. CDR1 SGHRS and CDR2 YFSETQ come from the germline V gene. CDR3 in amino acids: CASSLDGTLAGAGETQYF. The CDR3 nucleotides are TGCGCCAGCAGCTTGGACGGGACCCTAGCGGGGGCCGGAGAGACCCAGTACTTC.

V and J are TRBV9 and TRBJ2-5; D unresolved. The J call is in doubt because the DNA end fits TRBJ2-1 better. The CDR3 length is 14 residues. Germline values: CDR1 SGDLS, CDR2 YYNGEE. The CDR3 reads CASSVGGTANEQFF. The CDR3 DNA sequence: TGTGCCAGCAGCGTAGGGGGTACGGCTAATGAGCAGTTCTTC.

The CDR3 coding sequence is TGCGCCAGCAGCTTGATTGGGACAGGGTCCTACAATGAGCAGTTCTTC. Protein product: CASSLIGTGSYNEQFF. This rearrangement joins TRBV5-1 to TRBJ2-1; the match to TRBD1 covers 9 bases. The V gene end was trimmed by 1 base and the J gene end by 1 base; junction bases not matched to a gene: 3. The germline CDR1 and CDR2 sequences are SGHRS and YFSETQ. There are 16 residues in the CDR3.

This clonotype was seen a handful of times. The chain has TRBV6-6 and TRBJ1-1; D unclear. Germline V CDR1 and CDR2: MNHNY, SVGAGI (reference sequence). The CDR3 is 15 residues long. V dropped 8 bases and J dropped 1 base, with 17 bases sitting between them. The CDR3 nucleotides read TGTGCCAGCCAATCCGCCGAGGGCCAGAACACTGAAGCTTTCTTT. This gives the protein CASQSAEGQNTEAFF.

The chain couples TRBV10-3 to TRBJ2-3; 8 nucleotides line up with TRBD2. Unmatched junction bases numbered 9, after V lost 3 bases and J lost 1 base. Germline-derived CDR1 and CDR2 are ENHRY and SYGVKD. CDR3 length: 17 amino acids. CDR3 amino acids: CAISEPRSSGGTDTQYF. In DNA, the CDR3 is TGTGCCATCAGTGAACCTCGGAGTAGCGGGGGCACAGATACGCAGTATTTT.